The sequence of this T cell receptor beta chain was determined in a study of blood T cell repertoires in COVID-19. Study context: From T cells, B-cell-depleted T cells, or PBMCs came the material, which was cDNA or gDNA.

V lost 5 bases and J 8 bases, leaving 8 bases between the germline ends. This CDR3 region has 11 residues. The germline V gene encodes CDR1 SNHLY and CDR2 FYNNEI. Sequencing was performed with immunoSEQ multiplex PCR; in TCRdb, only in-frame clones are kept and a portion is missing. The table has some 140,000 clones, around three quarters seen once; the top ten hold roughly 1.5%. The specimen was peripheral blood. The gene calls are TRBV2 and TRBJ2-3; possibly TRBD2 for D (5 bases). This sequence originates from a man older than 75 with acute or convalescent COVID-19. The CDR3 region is CASSYEGTQYF. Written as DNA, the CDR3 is TGTGCCAGCAGTTATGAGGGTACGCAGTATTTT.